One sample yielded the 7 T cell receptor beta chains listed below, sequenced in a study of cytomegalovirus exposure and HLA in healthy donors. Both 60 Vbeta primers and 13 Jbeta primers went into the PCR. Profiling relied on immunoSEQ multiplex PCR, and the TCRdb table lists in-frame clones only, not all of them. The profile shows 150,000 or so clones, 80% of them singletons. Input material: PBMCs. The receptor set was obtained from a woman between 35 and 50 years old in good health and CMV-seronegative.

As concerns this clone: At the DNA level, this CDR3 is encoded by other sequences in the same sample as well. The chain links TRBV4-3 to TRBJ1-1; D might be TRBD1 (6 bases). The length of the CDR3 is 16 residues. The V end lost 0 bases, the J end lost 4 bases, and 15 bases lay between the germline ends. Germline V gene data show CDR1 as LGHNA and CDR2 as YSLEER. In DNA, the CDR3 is TGCGCCAGCAGCCAAGATCTCGGACAGATGATCACTGAAGCTTTCTTT. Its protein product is CASSQDLGQMITEAFF.

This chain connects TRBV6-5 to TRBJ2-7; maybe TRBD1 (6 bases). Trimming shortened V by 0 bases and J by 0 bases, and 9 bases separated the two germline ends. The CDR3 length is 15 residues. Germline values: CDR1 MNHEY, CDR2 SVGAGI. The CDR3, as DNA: TGTGCCAGCAGTTACTCCCGGGACAACTCCTACGAGCAGTACTTC. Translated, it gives CASSYSRDNSYEQYF.

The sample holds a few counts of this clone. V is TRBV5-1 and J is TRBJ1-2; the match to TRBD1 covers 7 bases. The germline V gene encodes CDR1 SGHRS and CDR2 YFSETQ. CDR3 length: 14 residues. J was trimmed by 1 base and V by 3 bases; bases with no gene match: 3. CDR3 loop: CASSSGQNNYGYTF. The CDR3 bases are TGCGCCAGCAGCTCGGGACAGAATAACTATGGCTACACCTTC. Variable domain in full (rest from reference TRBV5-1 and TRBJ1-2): KAGVTQTPRYLIKTRGQQVTLSCSPISGHRSVSWYQQTPGQGLQFLFEYFSETQRNKGNFPGRFSGRQFSNSRSEMNVSTLELGDSALYLCASSSGQNNYGYTFGSGTRLTVV.

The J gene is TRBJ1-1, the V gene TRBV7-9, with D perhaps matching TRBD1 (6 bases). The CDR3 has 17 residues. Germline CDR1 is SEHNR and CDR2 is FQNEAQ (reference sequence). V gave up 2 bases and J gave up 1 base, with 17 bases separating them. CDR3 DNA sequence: TGTGCCAGCAGCTTACCGAAAAACAGGGCTGAGAACACTGAAGCTTTCTTT. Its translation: CASSLPKNRAENTEAFF. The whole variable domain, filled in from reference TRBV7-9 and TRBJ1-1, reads DTGVSQNPRHKITKRGQNVTFRCDPISEHNRLYWYRQTLGQGPEFLTYFQNEAQLEKSRLLSDRFSAERPKGSFSTLEIQRTEQGDSAMYLCASSLPKNRAENTEAFFGQGTRLTVV.

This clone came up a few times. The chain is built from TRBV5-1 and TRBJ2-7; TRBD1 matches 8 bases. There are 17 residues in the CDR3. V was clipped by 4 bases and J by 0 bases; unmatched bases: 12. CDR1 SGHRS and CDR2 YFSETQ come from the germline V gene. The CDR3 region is CASSRDGQGASSYEQYF. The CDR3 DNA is TGCGCCAGCAGCCGGGACGGGCAGGGGGCGAGCTCCTACGAGCAGTACTTC.

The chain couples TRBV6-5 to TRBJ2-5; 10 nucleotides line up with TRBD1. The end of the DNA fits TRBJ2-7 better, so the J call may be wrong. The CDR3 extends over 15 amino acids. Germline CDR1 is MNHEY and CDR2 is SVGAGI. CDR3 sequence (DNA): TGTGCCAGCGCATCTGACGGGACAGGGGCCTACGAGCAGTACTTC. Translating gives CASASDGTGAYEQYF.

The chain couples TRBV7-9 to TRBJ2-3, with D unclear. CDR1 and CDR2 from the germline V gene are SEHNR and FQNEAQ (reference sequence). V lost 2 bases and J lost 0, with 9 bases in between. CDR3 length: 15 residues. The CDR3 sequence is CASSLFAFSTDTQYF. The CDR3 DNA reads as TGTGCCAGCAGCTTATTCGCGTTCAGCACAGATACGCAGTATTTT.